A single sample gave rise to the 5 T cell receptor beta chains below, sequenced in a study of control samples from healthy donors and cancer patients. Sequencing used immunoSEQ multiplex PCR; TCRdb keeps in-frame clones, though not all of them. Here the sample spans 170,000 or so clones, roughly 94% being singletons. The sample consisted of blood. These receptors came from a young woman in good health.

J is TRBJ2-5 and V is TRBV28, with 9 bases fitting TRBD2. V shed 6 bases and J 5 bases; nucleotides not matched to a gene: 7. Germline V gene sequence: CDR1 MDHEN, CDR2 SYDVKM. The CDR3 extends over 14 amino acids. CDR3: CASSTGLALETQYF. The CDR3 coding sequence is TGTGCCAGCAGCACCGGACTAGCGTTGGAGACCCAGTACTTC.

The CDR3 DNA is TGTGCCAGTAGTATAGAGGGAAGTGGCCATCAGCCCCAGCATTTT. Residues: CASSIEGSGHQPQHF. The chain joins TRBV19 to TRBJ1-5; D is undetermined. V shed 0 bases and J shed 5 bases, with 11 bases lying between them. This CDR3 region has 15 residues. Germline V CDR1 and CDR2: LNHDA, SQIVND (reference sequence).

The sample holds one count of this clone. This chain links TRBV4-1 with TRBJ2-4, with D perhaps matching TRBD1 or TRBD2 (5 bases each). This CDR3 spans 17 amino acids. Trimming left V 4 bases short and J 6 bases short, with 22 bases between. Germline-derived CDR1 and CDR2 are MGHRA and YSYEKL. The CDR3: CASSLSTRGGLSNIQYF. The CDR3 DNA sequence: TGCGCCAGCAGCCTATCAACGAGGGGCGGCCTTTCAAACATTCAGTACTTC.

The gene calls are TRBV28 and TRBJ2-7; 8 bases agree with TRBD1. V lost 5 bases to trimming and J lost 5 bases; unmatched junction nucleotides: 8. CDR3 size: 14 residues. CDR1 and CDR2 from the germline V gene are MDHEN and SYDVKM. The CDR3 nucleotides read TGTGCCAGCAGTGCCCTGGACAGGGACCACGAGCAGTACTTC. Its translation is CASSALDRDHEQYF.

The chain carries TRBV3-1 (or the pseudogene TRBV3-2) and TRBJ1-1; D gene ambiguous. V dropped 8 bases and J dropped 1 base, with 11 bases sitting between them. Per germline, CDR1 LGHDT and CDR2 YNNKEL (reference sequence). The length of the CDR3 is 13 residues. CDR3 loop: CASVPTGNTEAFF. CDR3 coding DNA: TGTGCCAGCGTTCCCACGGGGAACACTGAAGCTTTCTTT.